The 4 T cell receptor beta chains below all came from one sample that was sequenced in a study of regulatory T cells in long-lasting Graves disease. Assembly of TCR beta libraries relied on iRepertoire HTBI primers together with Arm-PCR of CDR3 regions. TCRdb passed the multiplex PCR reads through MiXCR, listing each CDR3 protein once. The sample has about 660,000 distinct CDR3 sequences, 25% to 35% seen once. The time point was: persistent/refractory GD, antithyroid drugs over 5 years with positive TRAb. Scientists built the TCR library using RNA that was extracted from PBMCs. Material: peripheral blood mononuclear cells (PBMCs), obtained when the disease was refractory, from a patient treated with antithyroid drugs. All receptors derive from a female donor with Graves disease.

This chain links TRBV6-1 with TRBJ2-2; D remains ambiguous. Trimming removed 8 bases from V and 3 bases from J, with 10 bases in between. CDR3 length: 13 residues. Germline V CDR1 and CDR2: MNHNS, SASEGT. The CDR3 reads CASRRADTGELFF. Here the CDR3 DNA reads TGTGCCAGCCGACGGGCGGACACCGGGGAGCTGTTTTTT.

This clonotype showed up many times. This chain connects TRBV12-5 to TRBJ1-1; D is perhaps TRBD1 (5 bases). CDR3 length: 14 amino acids. The V gene's germline CDR1 is LGHNT and CDR2 FRNRAP. The V end was cut by 1 base, the J end by 6 bases, with 12 bases between. As DNA, the CDR3 is TGTGCTAGTGGTTTGGGACAGCCCCGGGCTGAAGCTTTCTTT. Its translation: CASGLGQPRAEAFF. Drawing the rest from reference TRBV12-5 and TRBJ1-1, the complete variable domain is DARVTQTPRHKVTEMGQEVTMRCQPILGHNTVFWYRQTMMQGLELLAYFRNRAPLDDSGMPKDRFSAEMPDATLATLKIQPSEPRDSAVYFCASGLGQPRAEAFFGQGTRLTVV.

This rearrangement joins TRBV20-1 to TRBJ2-7; 7 bases line up with TRBD2. Germline lookup yields CDR1 DFQATT and CDR2 SNEGSKA (reference sequence). V lost 1 base and J lost 6; bases outside the gene matches: 6. This CDR3 spans 13 amino acids. CDR3 sequence: CSARAAGEGEQYF. Written as DNA, the CDR3 is TGCAGTGCTAGAGCGGCGGGAGAAGGCGAGCAGTACTTC.

The rearrangement links TRBV20-1 to TRBJ2-5; D assignment may be TRBD1 or TRBD2 (5 bases each). V lost 2 bases to trimming and J lost 0 bases, with 19 bases between them. From germline, CDR1 is DFQATT and CDR2 SNEGSKA (reference sequence). CDR3 length: 17 residues. The CDR3 region has the DNA TGCAGTGCTAGATCGGGAAGGGACCGCACCAACCAAGAGACCCAGTACTTC. It yields the protein CSARSGRDRTNQETQYF.